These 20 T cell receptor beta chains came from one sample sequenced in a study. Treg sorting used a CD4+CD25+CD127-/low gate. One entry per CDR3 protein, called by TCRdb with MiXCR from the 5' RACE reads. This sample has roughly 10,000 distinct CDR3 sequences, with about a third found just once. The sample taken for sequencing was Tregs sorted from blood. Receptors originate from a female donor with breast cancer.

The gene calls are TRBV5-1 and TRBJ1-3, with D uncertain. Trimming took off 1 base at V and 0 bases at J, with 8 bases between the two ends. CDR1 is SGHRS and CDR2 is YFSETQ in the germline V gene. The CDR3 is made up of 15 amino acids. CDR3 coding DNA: TGCGCCAGCAGCTTGCAGAGTCCCTCTGGAAACACCATATATTTT. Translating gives CASSLQSPSGNTIYF.

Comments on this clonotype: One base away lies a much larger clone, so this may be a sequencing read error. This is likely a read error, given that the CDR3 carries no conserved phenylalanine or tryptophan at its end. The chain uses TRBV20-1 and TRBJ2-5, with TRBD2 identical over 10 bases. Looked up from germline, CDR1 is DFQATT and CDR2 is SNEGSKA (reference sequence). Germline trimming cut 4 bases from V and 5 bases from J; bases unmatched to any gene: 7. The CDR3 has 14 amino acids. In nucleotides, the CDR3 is TGCAGTGCTACTAGCGGGAGTGGTTTCGAGACCCAGTACCTC. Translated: CSATSGSGFETQYL.

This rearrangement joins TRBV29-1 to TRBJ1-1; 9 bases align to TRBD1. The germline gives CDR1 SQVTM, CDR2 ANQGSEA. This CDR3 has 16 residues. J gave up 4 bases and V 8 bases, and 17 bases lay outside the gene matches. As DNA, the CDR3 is TGCAGCATCCGGGGAGGGACAGGGACAGGAGGCACTGAAGCTTTCTTT. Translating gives CSIRGGTGTGGTEAFF.

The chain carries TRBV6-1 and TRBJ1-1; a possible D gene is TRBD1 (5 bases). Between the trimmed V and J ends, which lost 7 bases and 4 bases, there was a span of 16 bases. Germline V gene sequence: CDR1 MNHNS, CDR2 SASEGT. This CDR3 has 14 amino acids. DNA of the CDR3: TGTGCCAGCAACGGAGACAGAAGAATCACTGAAGCTTTCTTT. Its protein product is CASNGDRRITEAFF.

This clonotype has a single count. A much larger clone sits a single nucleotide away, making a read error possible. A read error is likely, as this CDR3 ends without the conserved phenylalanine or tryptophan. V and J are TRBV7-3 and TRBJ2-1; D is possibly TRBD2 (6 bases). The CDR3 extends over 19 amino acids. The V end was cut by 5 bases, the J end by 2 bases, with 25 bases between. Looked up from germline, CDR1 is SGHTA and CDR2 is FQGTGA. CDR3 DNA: TGTGCCAGCAGCCTAAACACGGGCCAGGGAGGACTACCCTACAATGAGCAGTTCTCC. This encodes CASSLNTGQGGLPYNEQFS.

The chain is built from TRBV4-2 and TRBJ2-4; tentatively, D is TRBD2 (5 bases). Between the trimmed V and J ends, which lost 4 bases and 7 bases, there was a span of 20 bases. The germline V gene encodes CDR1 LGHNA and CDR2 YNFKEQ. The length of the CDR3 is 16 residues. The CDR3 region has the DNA TGTGCCAGCAGCCCTCAAGAGGGCGCCCCGGTGAACATTCAGTACTTC. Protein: CASSPQEGAPVNIQYF.

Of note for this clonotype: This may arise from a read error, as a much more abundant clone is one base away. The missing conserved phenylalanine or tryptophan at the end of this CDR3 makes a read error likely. The CDR3 sequence: CASSFEKQGALNEQYS. The CDR3 nucleotides are TGTGCCAGCAGTTTTGAAAAACAGGGGGCCTTGAACGAGCAGTACTCC. The chain recombines TRBV6-5 with TRBJ2-7; 9 bases are a match to TRBD1. This CDR3 region has 16 residues. Germline V gives CDR1 MNHEY, CDR2 SVGAGI. With 4 bases clipped from V and 5 bases from J, the junction kept 12 bases outside the gene matches.

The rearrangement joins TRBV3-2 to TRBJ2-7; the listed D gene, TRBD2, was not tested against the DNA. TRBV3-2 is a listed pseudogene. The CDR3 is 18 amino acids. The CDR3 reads CASSQVEGLAGGSYEQYV. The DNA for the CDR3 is TGTGCCAGCAGCCAAGTCGAGGGACTAGCGGGAGGATCGTACGAGCAGTACGTC.

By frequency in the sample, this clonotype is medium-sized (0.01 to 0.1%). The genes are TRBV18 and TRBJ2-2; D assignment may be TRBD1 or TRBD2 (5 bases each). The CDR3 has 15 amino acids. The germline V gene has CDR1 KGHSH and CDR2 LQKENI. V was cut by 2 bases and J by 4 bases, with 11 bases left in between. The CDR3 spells CASSPGTRVTGELFF. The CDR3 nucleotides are TGTGCCAGCTCACCAGGGACGCGAGTCACCGGGGAGCTGTTTTTT. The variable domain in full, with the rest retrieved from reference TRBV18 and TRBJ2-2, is NAGVMQNPRHLVRRRGQEARLRCSPMKGHSHVYWYRQLPEEGLKFMVYLQKENIIDESGMPKERFSAEFPKEGPSILRIQQVVRGDSAAYFCASSPGTRVTGELFFGEGSRLTVL.

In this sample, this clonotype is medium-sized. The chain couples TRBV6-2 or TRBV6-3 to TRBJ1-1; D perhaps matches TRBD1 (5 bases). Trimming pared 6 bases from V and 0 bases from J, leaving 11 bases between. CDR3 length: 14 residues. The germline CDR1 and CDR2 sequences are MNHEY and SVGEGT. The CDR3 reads CASRTRGLNTEAFF. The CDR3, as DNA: TGTGCCAGCAGAACAAGGGGACTGAACACTGAAGCTTTCTTT.

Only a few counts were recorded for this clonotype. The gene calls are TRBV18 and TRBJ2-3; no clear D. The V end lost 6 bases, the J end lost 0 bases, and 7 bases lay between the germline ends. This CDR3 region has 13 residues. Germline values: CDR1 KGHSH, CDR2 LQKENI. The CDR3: CASSSPSTDTQYF. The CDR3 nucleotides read TGTGCCAGCTCTTCCCCTAGCACAGATACGCAGTATTTT. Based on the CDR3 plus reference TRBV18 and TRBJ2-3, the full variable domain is NAGVMQNPRHLVRRRGQEARLRCSPMKGHSHVYWYRQLPEEGLKFMVYLQKENIIDESGMPKERFSAEFPKEGPSILRIQQVVRGDSAAYFCASSSPSTDTQYFGPGTRLTVL.

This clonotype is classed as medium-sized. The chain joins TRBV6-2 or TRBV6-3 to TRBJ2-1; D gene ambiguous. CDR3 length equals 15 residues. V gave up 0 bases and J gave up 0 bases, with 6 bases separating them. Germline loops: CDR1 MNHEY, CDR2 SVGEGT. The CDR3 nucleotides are TGTGCCAGCAGTTACTCTAGAATCTCCTACAATGAGCAGTTCTTC. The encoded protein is CASSYSRISYNEQFF.

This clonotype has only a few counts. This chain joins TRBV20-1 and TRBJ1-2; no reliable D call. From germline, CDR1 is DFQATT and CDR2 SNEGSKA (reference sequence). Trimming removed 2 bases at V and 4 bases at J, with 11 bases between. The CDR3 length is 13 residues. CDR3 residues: CSARLLRGYGYTF. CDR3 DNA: TGCAGTGCTAGACTTCTGAGAGGCTATGGCTACACCTTC.

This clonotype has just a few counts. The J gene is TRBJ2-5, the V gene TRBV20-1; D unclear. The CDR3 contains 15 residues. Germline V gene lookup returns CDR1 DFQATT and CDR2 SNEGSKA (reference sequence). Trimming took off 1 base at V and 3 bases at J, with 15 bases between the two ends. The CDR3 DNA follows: TGCAGTGCTAGAGGGTTTAGGTTCTACAAAGAGACCCAGTACTTC. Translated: CSARGFRFYKETQYF.

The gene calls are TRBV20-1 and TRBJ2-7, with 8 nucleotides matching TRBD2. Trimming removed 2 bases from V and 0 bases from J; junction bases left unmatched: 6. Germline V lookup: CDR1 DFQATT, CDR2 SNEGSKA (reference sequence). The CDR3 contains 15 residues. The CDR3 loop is CSARSQRESSYEQYF. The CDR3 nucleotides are TGCAGTGCTAGATCCCAGCGGGAGAGCTCCTACGAGCAGTACTTC.

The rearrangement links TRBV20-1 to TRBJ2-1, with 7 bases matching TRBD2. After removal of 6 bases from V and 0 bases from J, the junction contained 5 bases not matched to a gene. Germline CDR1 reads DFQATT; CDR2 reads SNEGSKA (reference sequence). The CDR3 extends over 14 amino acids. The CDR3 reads CSARREGSYNEQFF. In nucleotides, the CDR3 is TGCAGTGCAAGGAGGGAGGGCTCCTACAATGAGCAGTTCTTC.

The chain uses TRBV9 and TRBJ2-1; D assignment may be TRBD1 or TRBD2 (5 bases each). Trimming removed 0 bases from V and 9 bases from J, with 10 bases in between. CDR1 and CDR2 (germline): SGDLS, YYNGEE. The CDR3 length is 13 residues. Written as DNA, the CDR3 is TGTGCCAGCAGCGTAGTAATTGGGGGTGAGCAGTTCTTC. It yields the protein CASSVVIGGEQFF.

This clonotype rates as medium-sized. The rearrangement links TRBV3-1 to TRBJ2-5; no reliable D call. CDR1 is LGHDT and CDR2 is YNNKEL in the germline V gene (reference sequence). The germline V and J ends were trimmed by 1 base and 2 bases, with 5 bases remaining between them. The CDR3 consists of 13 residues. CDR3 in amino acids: CASSQARQETQYF. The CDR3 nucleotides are TGTGCCAGCAGCCAAGCCCGGCAAGAGACCCAGTACTTC.

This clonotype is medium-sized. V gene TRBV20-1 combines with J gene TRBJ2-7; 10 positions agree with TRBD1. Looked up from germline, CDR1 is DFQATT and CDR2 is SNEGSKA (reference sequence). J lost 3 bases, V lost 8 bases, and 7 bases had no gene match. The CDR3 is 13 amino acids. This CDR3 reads CSIRGQGGYEQYF. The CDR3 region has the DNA TGCAGTATCCGAGGACAGGGGGGCTACGAGCAGTACTTC.

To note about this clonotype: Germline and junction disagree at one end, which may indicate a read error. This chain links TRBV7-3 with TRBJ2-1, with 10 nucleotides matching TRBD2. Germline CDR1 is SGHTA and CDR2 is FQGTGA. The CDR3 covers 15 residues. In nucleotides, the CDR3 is TGTGCCAGCAGCGCTGCTAGCGGGAGAGGCAATGTGCAGTTCTTC. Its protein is CASSAASGRGNVQFF.